One sample yielded the 29 T cell receptor beta chains listed below, sequenced in a study of technical replicates of blood from a handful of donors. The method was immunoSEQ multiplex PCR; TCRdb's version includes in-frame clones alone and lacks a portion of them. There are about 70,000 clones in the sample; roughly 92% occur only once, and roughly 0.39% lies in the top ten. Input material: T cells isolated from PBMCs. The origin of the receptors is a human donor in good health.

The V and J genes are TRBV7-9 and TRBJ2-2; TRBD1 agrees at 9 bases. The CDR3 is 19 residues long. CDR1 is SEHNR, CDR2 FQNEAQ, per germline (reference sequence). V dropped 1 base and J dropped 0; count of bases not matched to a gene: 9. This chain's CDR3 is CASSLVGTGGLANTGELFF. The CDR3 DNA sequence: TGTGCCAGCAGCTTAGTAGGTACAGGGGGCCTCGCGAACACCGGGGAGCTGTTTTTT.

The chain recombines TRBV9 with TRBJ2-1; 10 bases match TRBD2. The CDR3 is 14 residues long. Looked up from germline, CDR1 is SGDLS and CDR2 is YYNGEE. V shed 1 base and J 9 bases; nucleotides not matched to a gene: 4. CDR3: CASSVLAGAIEQFF. CDR3 bases: TGTGCCAGCAGCGTACTAGCGGGAGCGATTGAGCAGTTCTTC. The full variable domain, in which reference TRBV9 and TRBJ2-1 provide the parts outside the CDR3, is DSGVTQTPKHLITATGQRVTLRCSPRSGDLSVYWYQQSLDQGLQFLIQYYNGEERAKGNILERFSAQQFPDLHSELNLSSLELGDSALYFCASSVLAGAIEQFFGPGTRLTVL.

The V call is TRBV7-3, the J call TRBJ2-3; D unclear. V was trimmed by 1 base and J by 5 bases, leaving 7 bases between them. The CDR3 spans 13 residues. Germline V gene lookup returns CDR1 SGHTA and CDR2 FQGTGA. The CDR3 region has the DNA TGTGCCAGCAGCTTAAACCGAGGAGATACGCAGTATTTT. This sequence encodes CASSLNRGDTQYF.

This clone is a singleton in its sample. The chain couples TRBV7-8 to TRBJ1-4, with D unclear. Germline V CDR1 and CDR2: SGHVS, FQNEAQ. This CDR3 is 11 amino acids long. Deletions cut 2 bases from V and 11 bases from J, with 6 bases between. CDR3 nucleotide sequence: TGTGCCAGCAGCTTAAGGGAGAAACTGTTTTTT. Protein sequence: CASSLREKLFF.

The chain couples TRBV7-7 to TRBJ1-2; 9 bases align to TRBD1. Germline lookup yields CDR1 SSHAT and CDR2 FNYEAQ (reference sequence). The CDR3 has 19 residues. V was clipped by 3 bases and J by 0 bases; unmatched bases: 14. CDR3 bases: TGTGCCAGCAGCTTGGCTGGACAGGGGTCGGATTCAGCTAACTATGGCTACACCTTC. It is translated as CASSLAGQGSDSANYGYTF.

V and J are TRBV4-2 and TRBJ2-5; TRBD2 matches at 7 bases. Germline lookup yields CDR1 LGHNA and CDR2 YNFKEQ. The CDR3 totals 15 residues. J lost 5 bases, V lost 5 bases, and 11 bases had no gene match. The DNA for the CDR3 is TGTGCCAGCAGCAGGGAGGCGGGAGACCTGGAGACCCAGTACTTC. Translation: CASSREAGDLETQYF.

Remarks on this clone: Other nucleotide sequences in the sample specify the same CDR3. The genes are TRBV28 and TRBJ2-7, with TRBD1 matching over 9 bases. The CDR3 sequence is 15 residues long. Germline V gives CDR1 MDHEN, CDR2 SYDVKM. With V trimmed by 3 bases and J by 4 bases, 7 bases remained unmatched. CDR3 residues: CASSFPGQGLYEQYF. The DNA of the CDR3 is TGTGCCAGCAGTTTTCCGGGACAGGGATTGTACGAGCAGTACTTC.

The chain combines TRBV29-1 with TRBJ2-4; D remains ambiguous. CDR3 size: 13 residues. V lost 4 bases and J lost 0, with 7 bases in between. Germline CDR1 and CDR2: SQVTM and ANQGSEA. The CDR3 spells CSVALLAKNIQYF. The CDR3 DNA reads as TGCAGCGTTGCACTTCTAGCCAAAAACATTCAGTACTTC.

V is TRBV7-9 and J is TRBJ1-5; 9 bases line up with TRBD1. Unmatched junction bases numbered 15, after V lost 5 bases and J lost 1 base. The CDR3 consists of 19 residues. Per germline, CDR1 SEHNR and CDR2 FQNEAQ (reference sequence). CDR3 DNA: TGTGCCAGCAGCCCGGACAGGGGAAGACTTAAGAAGAGCAATCAGCCCCAGCATTTT. Translating gives CASSPDRGRLKKSNQPQHF. Together with reference TRBV7-9 and TRBJ1-5, the CDR3 gives the full variable domain: DTGVSQNPRHKITKRGQNVTFRCDPISEHNRLYWYRQTLGQGPEFLTYFQNEAQLEKSRLLSDRFSAERPKGSFSTLEIQRTEQGDSAMYLCASSPDRGRLKKSNQPQHFGDGTRLSIL.

The chain links TRBV10-3 to TRBJ2-1; 7 bases match TRBD2. The CDR3 consists of 14 residues. Trimming removed 2 bases from V and 8 bases from J; junction bases left unmatched: 6. Germline loops: CDR1 ENHRY, CDR2 SYGVKD. This chain's CDR3 is CAISETKGRDEQFF. CDR3 coding DNA: TGTGCCATCAGTGAGACGAAAGGGAGGGATGAGCAGTTCTTC.

The chain recombines TRBV6-5 with TRBJ2-5, with 10 bases matching TRBD2. The CDR3 extends over 16 amino acids. With V trimmed by 2 bases and J by 5 bases, 8 bases remained unmatched. Germline V gives CDR1 MNHEY, CDR2 SVGAGI. CDR3 coding DNA: TGTGCCAGCAGTTACGTTCCCCTAGCGGGAGCCGAGACCCAGTACTTC. Translating gives CASSYVPLAGAETQYF.

This clone has just one count. The V and J genes are TRBV11-3 and TRBJ1-1, with a possible D match to TRBD1 (5 bases). Germline V CDR1 and CDR2: SGHNT, YENEEA. V was clipped by 1 base and J by 3 bases, with 9 bases between them. The CDR3 runs to 14 residues. Written as DNA, the CDR3 is TGTGCCAGCAGCTTAGGGTCGGGGGACACTGAAGCTTTCTTT. This gives the protein CASSLGSGDTEAFF. The full variable domain, rest sourced from reference TRBV11-3 and TRBJ1-1, is EAGVVQSPRYKIIEKKQPVAFWCNPISGHNTLYWYLQNLGQGPELLIRYENEEAVDDSQLPKDRFSAERLKGVDSTLKIQPAELGDSAVYLCASSLGSGDTEAFFGQGTRLTVV.

In its sample, this clone was seen once. This chain links TRBV7-9 with TRBJ2-1; D remains unclear. V was shortened by 3 bases and J by 0 bases, with 12 bases between the two germline ends. CDR1 is SEHNR and CDR2 is FQNEAQ in the germline V gene (reference sequence). The CDR3 sequence is 16 residues long. Here the CDR3 reads CASSFARASSYNEQFF. The CDR3 nucleotides are TGTGCCAGCAGCTTCGCCAGAGCGAGCTCCTACAATGAGCAGTTCTTC.

The chain joins TRBV28 to TRBJ1-5; 7 bases map to TRBD1. The CDR3 has 15 amino acids. CDR1 and CDR2 (germline): MDHEN, SYDVKM. J lost 6 bases, V lost 5 bases, and 10 bases had no gene match. CDR3 nucleotides: TGTGCCAGCAGTCCATCGACAGGGTGGGGTCAGCCCCAGCATTTT. It is translated as CASSPSTGWGQPQHF.

This rearrangement joins TRBV6-5 to TRBJ1-1, with 8 bases identical to TRBD1. CDR1 and CDR2 (germline): MNHEY, SVGAGI. This CDR3 comprises 13 residues. The V and J ends lost 10 bases and 6 bases, in that order; junction bases with no gene match: 10. CDR3 in amino acids: CATVLQGVSEAFF. CDR3 nucleotides: TGTGCCACCGTTTTACAGGGGGTCTCTGAAGCTTTCTTT.

The V call is TRBV10-3, the J call TRBJ2-7; 7 bases align to TRBD1. In germline, CDR1 is ENHRY, CDR2 SYGVKD. This CDR3 is 14 amino acids long. Trimming removed 10 bases from V and 1 base from J; junction bases left unmatched: 10. The CDR3 nucleotides read TGTGCCACCGAGAGTAGGGACAGATCCTACGAGCAGTACTTC. It specifies CATESRDRSYEQYF.

This clone came up a few times. The V call is TRBV5-1, the J call TRBJ1-1; a weak D match, TRBD1 (6 bases). Trimming took off 0 bases at V and 1 base at J, with 10 bases between the two ends. CDR3 length equals 15 residues. Germline V CDR1 and CDR2: SGHRS, YFSETQ. CDR3 residues: CASSLGQVRNTEAFF. CDR3 DNA: TGCGCCAGCAGCTTGGGACAGGTCCGGAACACTGAAGCTTTCTTT.

The rearrangement links TRBV9 to TRBJ2-7, with D possibly TRBD1 on 5 matching bases. The germline CDR1 and CDR2 sequences are SGDLS and YYNGEE. The CDR3 has 15 amino acids. V lost 2 bases, J lost 2 bases, and 14 bases lay in between. The CDR3 region is CASSVAPGYAYEQYF. The CDR3 DNA follows: TGTGCCAGCAGCGTTGCCCCAGGGTATGCCTACGAGCAGTACTTC.

The chain combines TRBV7-2 with TRBJ2-1; 7 positions agree with TRBD2. This CDR3 is built from 14 residues. Losses at the gene ends were 3 bases for V and 6 bases for J; bases not matched to a gene: 5. CDR1 is SGHTA and CDR2 is FQGNSA in the germline V gene. The CDR3 region has the DNA TGTGCCAGCAGCTTTGAGCGGGAACTCAATGAGCAGTTCTTC. Its translation is CASSFERELNEQFF.

The V gene is TRBV7-8, the J gene TRBJ2-1, with 9 bases that match TRBD1. Germline V gene data show CDR1 as SGHVS and CDR2 as FQNEAQ. V dropped 3 bases and J dropped 8; count of bases not matched to a gene: 2. This CDR3 is 13 amino acids long. The CDR3 region has the DNA TGTGCCAGCAGCTTTACAGGGGGCTATGAGCAGTTCTTC. Amino acids: CASSFTGGYEQFF.

V gene TRBV27 combines with J gene TRBJ2-7; D may be TRBD2 (6 bases). V was shortened by 8 bases and J by 4 bases, with 18 bases between the two germline ends. Germline V gene sequence: CDR1 MNHEY, CDR2 SMNVEV (reference sequence). This CDR3 has 14 amino acids. The CDR3 here is CASGSQWRGYEQYF. CDR3 DNA sequence: TGTGCCAGCGGCAGTCAATGGCGGGGATACGAGCAGTACTTC.

In its sample, this clone was seen once. The rearrangement uses TRBV15 and TRBJ1-1, with D tentatively TRBD1 (5 bases). V lost 0 bases, J lost 1 base, and 9 bases lay in between. Looked up from germline, CDR1 is LNHNV and CDR2 is YYDKDF (reference sequence). This CDR3 comprises 15 residues. CDR3: CATSRDGARNTEAFF. In DNA, the CDR3 is TGTGCCACCAGCAGAGATGGGGCTAGGAACACTGAAGCTTTCTTT.

The chain joins TRBV7-6 to TRBJ1-2, with D tentatively TRBD1 (5 bases). The CDR3 is made up of 13 amino acids. Trimming stripped 7 bases from V and 3 bases from J, with 12 bases between. Germline CDR1 reads SGHVS; CDR2 reads FNYEAQ. CDR3 residues: CASTRQGYYGYTF. The CDR3 DNA reads as TGTGCCAGCACCCGCCAGGGCTACTATGGCTACACCTTC. Full variable domain (missing parts from reference TRBV7-6 and TRBJ1-2): GAGVSQSPRYKVTKRGQDVALRCDPISGHVSLYWYRQALGQGPEFLTYFNYEAQQDKSGLPNDRFSAERPEGSISTLTIQRTEQRDSAMYRCASTRQGYYGYTFGSGTRLTVV.

The rearrangement joins TRBV7-9 to TRBJ1-5; 7 bases fit TRBD1. The CDR3 loop spans 19 amino acids. CDR1 and CDR2 from the germline V gene are SEHNR and FQNEAQ (reference sequence). V lost 5 bases, J lost 6 bases, and 22 bases stayed unmatched. CDR3 coding DNA: TGTGCCAGCAGCATCCCCGGGACAGCGCTCGTTGGATCCGGTCAGCCCCAGCATTTT. Its protein product is CASSIPGTALVGSGQPQHF.

The V and J genes are TRBV27 and TRBJ1-5; D uncertain. The CDR3 runs to 14 residues. V gave up 10 bases and J gave up 3 bases, with 16 bases separating them. From germline, CDR1 is MNHEY and CDR2 SMNVEV (reference sequence). The CDR3 DNA reads TGTGCCACCCCCTCTAGTGGTTTCAATCAGCCCCAGCATTTT. Protein sequence: CATPSSGFNQPQHF.

V gene TRBV4-1 combines with J gene TRBJ1-1, with D maybe TRBD1 (6 bases). The ends were cut back, 1 base at V and 1 base at J, with 10 bases in the middle. The germline V gene has CDR1 MGHRA and CDR2 YSYEKL. This CDR3 is 15 amino acids long. CDR3: CASSQVGTTNTEAFF. CDR3 DNA sequence: TGCGCCAGCAGCCAAGTTGGGACAACGAACACTGAAGCTTTCTTT.

The chain is built from TRBV7-9 and TRBJ1-1, with TRBD1 identical over 7 bases. Germline loops: CDR1 SEHNR, CDR2 FQNEAQ (reference sequence). Trimming cost V 5 bases and J 0 bases; bases outside gene matches: 6. This CDR3 has 15 residues. The CDR3 DNA reads TGTGCCAGCAGCCCGGCGGGACAGATGAACACTGAAGCTTTCTTT. Amino acid sequence: CASSPAGQMNTEAFF.

The chain employs TRBV28 and TRBJ2-3; D perhaps matches TRBD2 (6 bases). Trimming took off 7 bases at V and 5 bases at J, with 13 bases between the two ends. This CDR3 comprises 13 residues. Germline V lookup: CDR1 MDHEN, CDR2 SYDVKM. The CDR3 protein is CASTAGPGDTQYF. CDR3 DNA: TGTGCCAGCACAGCGGGCCCCGGAGATACGCAGTATTTT. Complete variable domain (other parts from reference TRBV28 and TRBJ2-3): DVKVTQSSRYLVKRTGEKVFLECVQDMDHENMFWYRQDPGLGLRLIYFSYDVKMKEKGDIPEGYSVSREKKERFSLILESASTNQTSMYLCASTAGPGDTQYFGPGTRLTVL.

The CDR3, as DNA: TGTGCCAGCAGTCCCCCGCCAGACAGGGGCTTTAACTATGGCTACACCTTC. Translated: CASSPPPDRGFNYGYTF. The J gene is TRBJ1-2, the V gene TRBV7-3; 8 bases align to TRBD1. The CDR3 is 17 amino acids. J was trimmed by 1 base and V by 6 bases; bases with no gene match: 13. The germline gives CDR1 SGHTA, CDR2 FQGTGA.